Described below is a single TCR beta chain sequence and its context. Its target is not known. Data came from immunoSEQ multiplex PCR; TCRdb stores just in-frame clones and leaves some out. The table lists about 130,000 clones, about 92% of them singletons. This sample was included in a study of T cell responses to AZD1222 COVID-19 vaccine. For the study at large: Some second doses came at about 4 weeks and others at about 12 weeks; these were pooled. Notes on the study in general: At study baseline, merely five or six AZD1222 recipients were seropositive. Increases in Spike-specific TCR breadth and depth were seen after two AZD1222 doses. Close to half of spike-specific TCRs reportedly recognize unmutated variant regions.

Germline V gives CDR1 MNHEY, CDR2 SVGAGI. This CDR3 is built from 15 residues. The J segment lost 1 base and the V segment lost 5 bases, leaving 5 bases of the junction unmatched. This TCR derives from an adult in good health. This sequence joins TRBV6-5 and TRBJ2-4; 7 nucleotides line up with TRBD1. The specimen comprised peripheral blood, sampled on day 0 of AZD1222 vaccination. The CDR3 protein is CASSLTGAAKNIQYF. CDR3 coding DNA: TGTGCCAGCAGTCTAACAGGGGCTGCCAAAAACATTCAGTACTTC.